The 10 T cell receptor beta chains below were found in one sample sequenced in a study of regulatory T cells in long-lasting Graves disease. CDR3-region Arm-PCR and iRepertoire HTBI primers produced the TCR beta libraries. TCRdb re-derived calls from the multiplex PCR reads in MiXCR, one entry per CDR3 protein. Of approximately 400,000 distinct CDR3 sequences in the sample, just under 15% were seen once. Documented time point: newly diagnosed GD, antithyroid drugs for less than 3 months. The TCR library was prepared using RNA isolated from PBMCs. These same records also appear under a second study, on T cells in Graves' hyperthyroidism and ophthalmopathy.

This specimen was peripheral blood mononuclear cells (PBMCs), taken at new diagnosis, from a patient treated with antithyroid drugs. The receptors here all came from a woman aged 25 to 39 with Graves disease.

This clonotype was seen a few times. This rearrangement joins TRBV6-9 to TRBJ1-1; D ambiguous. Trimming left V 3 bases short and J 5 bases short, with 16 bases between. This CDR3 comprises 15 residues. Germline CDR1 MNHGY, CDR2 SVAAGI. CDR3: CASSYGPPAPTEAFF. CDR3 DNA: TGTGCCAGCAGTTACGGACCTCCGGCTCCGACTGAAGCTTTCTTT.

This chain uses TRBV27 with TRBJ2-6; 8 bases are shared with TRBD2. The CDR3 is 17 residues long. Losses at the gene ends were 3 bases for V and 0 bases for J; bases not matched to a gene: 4. Germline V gene sequence: CDR1 MNHEY, CDR2 SMNVEV (reference sequence). Here the CDR3 reads CASSLSGRHSGANVLTF. The CDR3 DNA follows: TGTGCCAGCAGTTTGAGCGGGAGACACTCTGGGGCCAACGTCCTGACTTTC.

A few counts support this clonotype. The gene calls are TRBV2 and TRBJ2-3, with a possible D match to TRBD2 (5 bases). This CDR3 has 17 amino acids. Germline V gene data show CDR1 as SNHLY and CDR2 as FYNNEI. V lost 3 bases, J lost 1 base, and 17 bases lay in between. The CDR3 DNA reads TGTGCCAGCAGTGATTTCGTGCTAGCAGGTCGCACAGATACGCAGTATTTT. Protein: CASSDFVLAGRTDTQYF. The whole variable domain, remainder taken from reference TRBV2 and TRBJ2-3, is EPEVTQTPSHQVTQMGQEVILRCVPISNHLYFYWYRQILGQKVEFLVSFYNNEISEKSEIFDDQFSVERPDGSNFTLKIRSTKLEDSAMYFCASSDFVLAGRTDTQYFGPGTRLTVL.

This clonotype was observed once. CDR3 bases: TGTGCCAGCTCACCACCTTCGGGGGTCGAGCAGTACTTC. Translated: CASSPPSGVEQYF. V gene TRBV18 combines with J gene TRBJ2-7; perhaps TRBD2 as D (6 bases). Per germline, CDR1 KGHSH and CDR2 LQKENI. V gave up 0 bases and J gave up 6 bases, with 9 bases separating them. The CDR3 contains 13 residues.

The chain links TRBV7-9 to TRBJ1-2, with D unclear. V lost 4 bases, J lost 5 bases, and 11 bases lay in between. The CDR3 has 13 residues. Germline V gives CDR1 SEHNR, CDR2 FQNEAQ (reference sequence). This CDR3 reads CASSSFAVYGYTF. The CDR3 region has the DNA TGTGCCAGCAGCTCCTTCGCGGTTTATGGCTACACCTTC.

This clonotype showed up many times. The chain is built from TRBV7-8 and TRBJ2-5, with TRBD1 identical over 9 bases. V shed 6 bases, J shed 5 bases, and the junction held 4 bases outside the gene matches. Germline V lookup: CDR1 SGHVS, CDR2 FQNEAQ. There are 13 residues in the CDR3. The CDR3 DNA is TGTGCCAGCAGGGACAGGGGTTGGGAGACCCAGTACTTC. Its translation: CASRDRGWETQYF.

On this clonotype itself: Being one base from a much bigger clone, this may be a read error. The chain joins TRBV6-2 or TRBV6-3 to TRBJ2-1; 9 nucleotides align to TRBD2. Germline CDR1 reads MNHEY; CDR2 reads SVGEGT. The CDR3 runs 15 residues. After removal of 4 bases from V and 5 bases from J, the junction contained 6 bases not matched to a gene. The CDR3 loop is CASSCWASGNNEQFF. DNA of the CDR3: TGTGCCAGCAGTTGCTGGGCTAGCGGGAACAATGAGCAGTTCTTC.

This clonotype showed up just a few times. V usage is TRBV14 and J usage is TRBJ2-2; possible D gene TRBD1, 6 bases. Per the germline V gene, CDR1 is SGHDN and CDR2 is FVKESK. The CDR3 consists of 15 residues. The V end was cut by 3 bases, the J end by 0 bases, with 8 bases between. CDR3 protein: CASSQWTANTGELFF. CDR3 DNA: TGTGCCAGCAGCCAGTGGACAGCGAACACCGGGGAGCTGTTTTTT.

This clonotype was seen a handful of times. V gene TRBV10-3 combines with J gene TRBJ1-2; TRBD1 is a possible D gene (6 bases). The germline V gene encodes CDR1 ENHRY and CDR2 SYGVKD. The CDR3 is made up of 12 amino acids. V dropped 5 bases and J dropped 6 bases, with 10 bases sitting between them. CDR3 sequence reads: CAISRDTNGYTF. CDR3 nucleotides: TGTGCCATCAGTCGGGACACAAATGGCTACACCTTC.

This rearrangement joins TRBV20-1 to TRBJ1-2; D uncertain. CDR1 and CDR2 from the germline V gene are DFQATT and SNEGSKA (reference sequence). V lost 5 bases and J 4 bases, leaving 11 bases between the germline ends. The CDR3 runs 12 residues. The CDR3 DNA reads as TGCAGTGCTTTCATCGGACTCTATGGCTACACCTTC. It specifies CSAFIGLYGYTF.